These 18 T cell receptor beta chains came from one sample sequenced in a study of CD4 T cells in relation to SARS-CoV-2 and coronaviruses. CD4+ T cells from unexposed donors were obtained before the COVID-19 pandemic (2011-2018). Assay used: immunoSEQ multiplex PCR; TCRdb lists only in-frame clones, some missing. The sample lists about 59,000 clones; about nine tenths were seen once. The sequencing input was memory CD4+ T cells from PBMCs. The origin of the receptors is a human donor in good health.

This rearrangement joins TRBV5-1 to TRBJ2-5; no definite D call. V lost 4 bases and J lost 0, with 16 bases in between. This CDR3 comprises 16 residues. Germline values: CDR1 SGHRS, CDR2 YFSETQ. This CDR3 is CASSPTPDRYQETQYF. DNA for the CDR3: TGCGCCAGCAGCCCTACTCCCGACCGGTACCAAGAGACCCAGTACTTC.

The rearrangement links TRBV10-3 to TRBJ2-5; D remains unclear. The CDR3 length is 12 residues. Germline V gene data show CDR1 as ENHRY and CDR2 as SYGVKD. V lost 10 bases and J 4 bases, leaving 13 bases between the germline ends. In nucleotides, the CDR3 is TGTGCCACCTCCTTTAGTGGAGAGACCCAGTACTTC. It yields the protein CATSFSGETQYF.

V usage is TRBV30 and J usage is TRBJ2-6; 8 nucleotides align to TRBD1. The ends lost 5 bases at V and 0 bases at J; junction bases unmatched: 9. CDR3 length equals 17 residues. Germline V gene sequence: CDR1 GTSNPN, CDR2 SVGIG (reference sequence). The DNA for the CDR3 is TGTGCCTGGGGCTGGAGACAGGGGCGCTCTGGGGCCAACGTCCTGACTTTC. This codes for CAWGWRQGRSGANVLTF. Drawing the rest from reference TRBV30 and TRBJ2-6, the complete variable domain is SQTIHQWPATLVQPVGSPLSLECTVEGTSNPNLYWYRQAAGRGLQLLFYSVGIGQISSEVPQNLSASRPQDRQFILSSKKLLLSDSGFYLCAWGWRQGRSGANVLTFGAGSRLTVL.

The rearrangement joins TRBV5-1 to TRBJ2-1; D ambiguous. Trimming removed 1 base at V and 7 bases at J, with 6 bases between. The CDR3 sequence is 12 residues long. Germline CDR1 SGHRS, CDR2 YFSETQ. The CDR3 here is CASSLKANEQFF. The CDR3 DNA follows: TGCGCCAGCAGCTTGAAGGCTAATGAGCAGTTCTTC.

J is TRBJ2-3 and V is TRBV11-3; D is ambiguous. V was trimmed by 3 bases and J by 4 bases, leaving 8 bases between them. The CDR3 sequence is 13 residues long. Germline CDR1 is SGHNT and CDR2 is YENEEA. CDR3 amino acids: CASSFDAADTQYF. Here the CDR3 DNA reads TGTGCCAGCAGCTTCGACGCGGCAGATACGCAGTATTTT.

J is TRBJ2-1 and V is TRBV6-1, with D possibly being TRBD2 (5 bases). V was clipped by 2 bases and J by 8 bases, with 16 bases between them. The CDR3 extends over 15 amino acids. The germline gives CDR1 MNHNS, CDR2 SASEGT. CDR3 sequence: CASSEREERIYEQFF. DNA for the CDR3: TGTGCCAGCAGTGAACGGGAAGAGAGGATCTATGAGCAGTTCTTC.

The rearrangement joins TRBV9 to TRBJ2-2, with 14 positions matching TRBD2. Trimming cost V 6 bases and J 2 bases; bases outside gene matches: 6. The CDR3 extends over 17 amino acids. From germline, CDR1 is SGDLS and CDR2 YYNGEE. CDR3 DNA sequence: TGTGCCAGCAATAGGGGACTAGCGGGAGCCAACACCGGGGAGCTGTTTTTT. Translation gives CASNRGLAGANTGELFF.

The chain employs TRBV5-1 and TRBJ1-4, with 9 bases that match TRBD1. The germline V gene has CDR1 SGHRS and CDR2 YFSETQ. V lost 4 bases and J lost 0; bases outside the gene matches: 1. This CDR3 is built from 15 residues. The CDR3 region is CASSRQGATNEKLFF. CDR3 sequence (DNA): TGCGCCAGCAGCCGACAGGGGGCAACTAATGAAAAACTGTTTTTT.

The rearrangement uses TRBV24-1 and TRBJ2-1; TRBD1 agrees at 7 bases. The V gene end was trimmed by 3 bases and the J gene end by 3 bases; junction bases not matched to a gene: 7. CDR1 and CDR2 (germline): KGHDR, SFDVKD. The CDR3 sequence is 16 residues long. CDR3 amino acids: CATSDARDSLYNEQFF. The CDR3 nucleotides read TGTGCCACCAGTGATGCCCGGGACAGCCTCTACAATGAGCAGTTCTTC.

This sequence joins TRBV10-3 and TRBJ1-5; D gene ambiguous. The CDR3 runs to 15 residues. Between the trimmed V and J ends, which lost 0 bases and 3 bases, there was a span of 9 bases. The germline gives CDR1 ENHRY, CDR2 SYGVKD. The CDR3 region is CAISESNGFNQPQHF. In DNA form, the CDR3 reads TGTGCCATCAGTGAGTCGAATGGTTTCAATCAGCCCCAGCATTTT.

This clone was seen a few times. CDR3: CASRNLGAGGYNEQFF. Written as DNA, the CDR3 is TGTGCCAGCAGGAACCTCGGGGCAGGGGGCTACAATGAGCAGTTCTTC. The rearrangement links TRBV7-9 to TRBJ2-1; 7 nucleotides align to TRBD1. Trimming took 6 bases from V and 3 from J; bases not matched to a gene: 11. CDR3 length: 16 residues. The germline V gene encodes CDR1 SEHNR and CDR2 FQNEAQ (reference sequence). The full variable domain, its missing parts supplied by reference TRBV7-9 and TRBJ2-1, is DTGVSQNPRHKITKRGQNVTFRCDPISEHNRLYWYRQTLGQGPEFLTYFQNEAQLEKSRLLSDRFSAERPKGSFSTLEIQRTEQGDSAMYLCASRNLGAGGYNEQFFGPGTRLTVL.

The chain uses TRBV11-2 and TRBJ2-3, with TRBD2 matching over 7 bases. Germline values: CDR1 SGHAT, CDR2 FQNNGV. J gave up 1 base and V 7 bases, and 8 bases lay outside the gene matches. CDR3 length equals 15 residues. The CDR3 sequence is CASTLSRGGTDTQYF. For the CDR3, the DNA is TGTGCCAGCACTTTATCACGGGGGGGCACAGATACGCAGTATTTT.

The chain has TRBV30 and TRBJ1-2; D is unresolved. Germline loops: CDR1 GTSNPN, CDR2 SVGIG (reference sequence). The V end lost 0 bases, the J end lost 7 bases, and 6 bases lay between the germline ends. This CDR3 comprises 11 residues. The CDR3 spells CAWSVSVGYTF. In nucleotides, the CDR3 is TGTGCCTGGAGTGTGTCGGTTGGCTACACCTTC.

This clone was observed a few times. The chain joins TRBV7-8 to TRBJ2-7; D unclear. V dropped 5 bases and J dropped 0 bases, with 11 bases sitting between them. Germline lookup yields CDR1 SGHVS and CDR2 FQNEAQ. The CDR3 is 14 amino acids. CDR3 in amino acids: CASSPRLDSYEQYF. The CDR3 nucleotides read TGTGCCAGCAGCCCCCGGCTAGACTCCTACGAGCAGTACTTC.

This clone was detected once. The chain joins TRBV27 to TRBJ1-2, with 8 bases matching TRBD1. With 2 bases clipped from V and 8 bases from J, the junction kept 4 bases outside the gene matches. Germline values: CDR1 MNHEY, CDR2 SMNVEV (reference sequence). CDR3 length: 13 residues. The CDR3 sequence is CASSLARGQGYTF. The CDR3 DNA reads TGTGCCAGCAGTTTAGCCAGGGGGCAAGGCTACACCTTC.

The J gene is TRBJ2-7, the V gene TRBV5-6, with 7 bases matching TRBD1. Germline CDR1 reads SGHDT; CDR2 reads YYEEEE. The CDR3 spans 14 residues. V lost 2 bases and J lost 4; bases outside the gene matches: 6. The CDR3 sequence: CASSFGDSRYEQYF. CDR3 bases: TGTGCCAGCAGCTTCGGGGACAGTAGGTACGAGCAGTACTTC.

This chain connects TRBV23-1 to TRBJ2-7, with a weak D call TRBD1 (6 bases). TRBV23-1 is classed as an ORF, of uncertain function. The V and J ends lost 2 bases and 1 base respectively, with 12 bases between them. The CDR3 consists of 15 residues. The CDR3 DNA reads TGCGCCAGCAGTCAAACCGGGACACCTTCCTACGAGCAGTACTTC. Its protein product is CASSQTGTPSYEQYF.

The rearrangement uses TRBV3-1 (or the pseudogene TRBV3-2) and TRBJ1-5; D is unresolved. The CDR3 sequence is 15 residues long. Germline CDR1 is LGHDT and CDR2 is YNNKEL (reference sequence). V was trimmed by 0 bases and J by 7 bases, leaving 13 bases between them. The CDR3 loop is CASSQDLRAGQPQHF. The DNA for the CDR3 is TGTGCCAGCAGCCAAGATCTGCGGGCGGGACAGCCCCAGCATTTT.